A selection of T cell receptor beta chains follows, all from one sample in a study of blood T cell repertoires in COVID-19. Produced via immunoSEQ multiplex PCR; TCRdb's table is partial and in-frame only. Of 130,000 to 150,000 clones listed, just under 85% are singletons. Specimen: peripheral blood. Receptors were obtained from a woman aged 40 to 55 with active or convalescent COVID-19. CDR3s leave out the opening cysteine and the closing phenylalanine or tryptophan. Fields, in order: V gene, CDR3 protein.

>TRBV6-5
ASSYRRQGEGYT
>TRBV2
ASSDSLGLLYEQY
>TRBV18
ASSPGLASDGGELF
>TRBV4-3
ASSYGGGANVLT
>TRBV6-1
ASSDAAYEQY
>TRBV27
ASSLEQGRYGYT
>TRBV6-2/TRBV6-3
ASSYSGVDTQY
>TRBV7-9
ASSVTRGYTDTQY
>TRBV5-5
ASLSGESGNTIY
>TRBV19
ASSNGDANNEQF
>TRBV25-1
ASREGGRNEQY
>TRBV7-9
ASSYSGELNTEAF
>TRBV18
ASSPPRGTGVYANYGYT
>TRBV5-6
ASSLRSGGSNQPQH
>TRBV6-5
ASTRGGITEAF
>TRBV10-1
ASSEAGGPTDTQY
>TRBV2
ASSVEGGFGKLF
>TRBV28
ASSRTPGGRGGNTIY
>TRBV7-9
ASSLTSGEYNEQF
>TRBV7-8
ASSLERHGTGGRTGNTIY
>TRBV30
AWSPTGRVTNEKLF
>TRBV21-1
ASSSPTGGAAGNTIY
>TRBV24-1
ATSGSSASGGEQF
>TRBV30
AWRGGTPWGGELF
>TRBV2
ASFQGQENEKLF
>TRBV30
AWSGQSNEQF
>TRBV4-1
ASSLGLNKGETQY
>TRBV28
ASSLGTGYNYGYT
>TRBV29-1
SVEEGYARVRTDTQY
>TRBV10-3
AISGTGGTDTQY
>TRBV13
ASSSQGPDQPQH
>TRBV27
ASSLWQGSEKLF
>TRBV3-1/TRBV3-2
ASSQDRRGGTQH
>TRBV4-1
ASSQEERGNQPQH
>TRBV28
ASSPVSVYGYT
>TRBV4-2
ASSNWVQAGGAPAQETQY
>TRBV14
ASSQLAGAYKQY
>TRBV7-2
ASSLQGTTGELF
>TRBV5-1
ASSLLDSGQGGGYT
>TRBV7-2
ASSGTGGNTEAF
>TRBV5-1
ASSPGLAGGSGAGELF
>TRBV28
ASSPRSLALVLGEQF
>TRBV18
ASSPQGRDTEAF
>TRBV28
ASSLTRDRAGQPQH
>TRBV27
ASRVAGAGYEQY
>TRBV18
ASSPPGQVNQPQH
>TRBV4-1
ASSQTPLGSYEQY
>TRBV24-1
ATSDFTAGELF
>TRBV6-5
ASSPGQSLEAF
>TRBV25-1
ASGGAGTGYEKLF
>TRBV5-1
ASSLDGGGEAYNSPLH